These T cell receptor beta chains were read from a single sample in a study of blood T cell repertoires in COVID-19. Produced via immunoSEQ multiplex PCR; TCRdb's table is partial and in-frame only. The sample has nearly 300,000 clones, under 90% seen once. The material sequenced was PBMCs or T cells enriched from blood (not recorded which). Receptors were obtained from a woman aged 50 to 60 who had been exposed to COVID-19. CDR3s include the opening cysteine and the closing phenylalanine or tryptophan. The order of the fields is J gene, V gene, clone size, D gene, CDR3 DNA, CDR3 protein. The D gene is left open where the match is weak. Where a row states a size, it is once, few, many or the class of an expanded clone; other rows omit it.

j_call: TRBJ2-3; v_call: TRBV2; clone_size: -; d_call: -; cdr3_nt: TGTGCCAGCAGGGAACAGGGATTCGACAGAGATACGCAGTATTTT; cdr3_aa: CASREQGFDRDTQYF
j_call: TRBJ2-7; v_call: TRBV30; clone_size: -; d_call: TRBD2; cdr3_nt: TGTGCCTGGAGTCCGGGGGGGGTCTCCTACGAGCAGTACTTC; cdr3_aa: CAWSPGGVSYEQYF
j_call: TRBJ2-7; v_call: TRBV10-1; clone_size: -; d_call: -; cdr3_nt: TGCGCCAGCAGTCGTGGCGGAGACGAGCAGTACTTC; cdr3_aa: CASSRGGDEQYF
j_call: TRBJ1-2; v_call: TRBV19; clone_size: -; d_call: -; cdr3_nt: TGTGCCAGTGGACAGAGAAACCTCTATGGCTACACCTTC; cdr3_aa: CASGQRNLYGYTF
j_call: TRBJ1-1; v_call: TRBV9; clone_size: -; d_call: -; cdr3_nt: TGTGCCAGCAGCGTATTACAGGGTGGAGGCACTGAAGCTTTCTTT; cdr3_aa: CASSVLQGGGTEAFF
j_call: TRBJ2-5; v_call: TRBV6-5; clone_size: -; d_call: -; cdr3_nt: TGTGCCAGCGGATATGGGACAACAGAGACCCAGTACTTC; cdr3_aa: CASGYGTTETQYF
j_call: TRBJ1-5; v_call: TRBV10-1; clone_size: -; d_call: TRBD1; cdr3_nt: TGCGCCAGCAGTGAGTGGGACAGGGGGGACTCTCGAAATCAGCCCCAGCATTTT; cdr3_aa: CASSEWDRGDSRNQPQHF
j_call: TRBJ2-3; v_call: TRBV29-1; clone_size: -; d_call: -; cdr3_nt: TGCAGCGTTTCCCCTCGATCGGGTGGGTATACGCAGTATTTT; cdr3_aa: CSVSPRSGGYTQYF
j_call: TRBJ2-3; v_call: TRBV7-8; clone_size: -; d_call: TRBD2; cdr3_nt: TGTGCCAGCAGCTTAAGGCCGACTAGCGGGGGGATTACAGATACGCAGTATTTT; cdr3_aa: CASSLRPTSGGITDTQYF
j_call: TRBJ1-1; v_call: TRBV19; clone_size: -; d_call: -; cdr3_nt: TGTGCCAGTAGTAACCAGGGCGGACTGAACACTGAAGCTTTCTTT; cdr3_aa: CASSNQGGLNTEAFF
j_call: TRBJ1-6; v_call: TRBV27; clone_size: -; d_call: -; cdr3_nt: TGTGCCAGCAGTTTAGCAGGGAACAATTCACCCCTCCACTTT; cdr3_aa: CASSLAGNNSPLHF
j_call: TRBJ2-6; v_call: TRBV3-1/TRBV3-2; clone_size: once; d_call: TRBD2; cdr3_nt: TGTGCCAGCAGCCCCAGAGCGGGGGTCTCTGGGGCCAACGTCCTGACTTTC; cdr3_aa: CASSPRAGVSGANVLTF
j_call: TRBJ2-3; v_call: TRBV11-2; clone_size: -; d_call: -; cdr3_nt: TGTGCCAGCAGCTTATTACGGGGGGCTTCAAGAGATACGCAGTATTTT; cdr3_aa: CASSLLRGASRDTQYF
j_call: TRBJ2-1; v_call: TRBV4-1; clone_size: once; d_call: TRBD2; cdr3_nt: TGCGCCAGCAGCCAGGCGGGGGGAACCTACAATGAGCAGTTCTTC; cdr3_aa: CASSQAGGTYNEQFF
j_call: TRBJ2-3; v_call: TRBV5-6; clone_size: -; d_call: -; cdr3_nt: TGTGCCAGCAGTTCCCCCAGGGGCACAGATACGCAGTATTTT; cdr3_aa: CASSSPRGTDTQYF
j_call: TRBJ1-2; v_call: TRBV5-1; clone_size: -; d_call: -; cdr3_nt: TGCGCCAGCAGCCTCTCGACACCGGTTGGGTATGGCTACACCTTC; cdr3_aa: CASSLSTPVGYGYTF
j_call: TRBJ2-1; v_call: TRBV9; clone_size: once; d_call: TRBD2; cdr3_nt: TGTGCCAGCAGCGTAGTCGGGGGGGCAGACTACAATGAGCAGTTCTTC; cdr3_aa: CASSVVGGADYNEQFF
j_call: TRBJ2-7; v_call: TRBV9; clone_size: -; d_call: -; cdr3_nt: TGTGCCAGCAGCGTAGCTACCGGTCCCCCTCAGTACTTC; cdr3_aa: CASSVATGPPQYF
j_call: TRBJ1-6; v_call: TRBV27; clone_size: -; d_call: -; cdr3_nt: TGTGCCAGCAGTTTTGGAGGCAACAGGGCTTCACCCCTCCACTTT; cdr3_aa: CASSFGGNRASPLHF